Detailed here is one T cell receptor beta chain. This sample is part of a study of T cell changes during pregnancy in multiple sclerosis. Data came from immunoSEQ multiplex PCR; TCRdb stores just in-frame clones and leaves some out. The table has about 49,000 clones, nearly 90% seen once; the top ten hold under 6.5%. Germline CDR1 SEHNR, CDR2 FQNEAQ (reference sequence). Trimming took 5 bases from V and 3 from J; bases not matched to a gene: 11. The CDR3 spans 16 residues. The sample here was peripheral blood, taken after pregnancy. The rearrangement links TRBV7-9 to TRBJ2-5, with 8 positions matching TRBD2. The TCR was taken from a female donor in good health, enrolled as a control in a pregnancy study. The CDR3 region is CASSPPPGLDKETQYF. As DNA, the CDR3 is TGTGCCAGCAGCCCCCCACCGGGACTAGATAAAGAGACCCAGTACTTC.